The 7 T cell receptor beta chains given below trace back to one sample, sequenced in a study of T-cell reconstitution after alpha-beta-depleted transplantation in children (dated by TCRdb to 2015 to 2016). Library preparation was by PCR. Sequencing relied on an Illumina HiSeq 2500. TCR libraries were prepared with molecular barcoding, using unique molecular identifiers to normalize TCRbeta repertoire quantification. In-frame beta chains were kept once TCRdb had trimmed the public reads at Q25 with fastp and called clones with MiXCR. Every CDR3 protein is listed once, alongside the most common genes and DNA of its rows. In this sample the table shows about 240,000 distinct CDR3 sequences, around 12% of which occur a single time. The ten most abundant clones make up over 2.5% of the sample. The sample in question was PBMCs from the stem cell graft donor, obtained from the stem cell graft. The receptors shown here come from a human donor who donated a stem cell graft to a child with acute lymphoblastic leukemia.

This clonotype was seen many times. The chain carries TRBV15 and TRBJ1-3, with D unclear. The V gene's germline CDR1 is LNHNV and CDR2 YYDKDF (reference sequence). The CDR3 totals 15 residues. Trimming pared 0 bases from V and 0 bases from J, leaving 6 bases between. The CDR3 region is CATSRDNGSGNTIYF. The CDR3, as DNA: TGTGCCACCAGCAGAGACAACGGCTCTGGAAACACCATATATTTT.

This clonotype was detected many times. The CDR3 DNA reads as TGCAGTGCTAGTCCGGAAGAGACCCAGTACTTC. Translated: CSASPEETQYF. This chain links TRBV20-1 with TRBJ2-5; D gene ambiguous. The CDR3 is made up of 11 amino acids. Germline CDR1 reads DFQATT; CDR2 reads SNEGSKA (reference sequence). V was pared by 3 bases and J by 3 bases, with 5 bases between.

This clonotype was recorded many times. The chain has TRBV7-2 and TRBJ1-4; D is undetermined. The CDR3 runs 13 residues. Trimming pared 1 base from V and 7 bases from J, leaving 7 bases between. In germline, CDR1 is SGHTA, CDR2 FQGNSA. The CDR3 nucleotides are TGTGCCAGCAGCTTAGAGAGGGCTGAAAAACTGTTTTTT. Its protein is CASSLERAEKLFF.

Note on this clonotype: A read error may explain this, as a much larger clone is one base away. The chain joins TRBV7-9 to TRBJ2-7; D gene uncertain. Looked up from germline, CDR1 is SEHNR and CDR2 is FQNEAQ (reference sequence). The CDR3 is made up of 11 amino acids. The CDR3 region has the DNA TGTGCCAGCAGCCCCATCCGCGAGCGGTACTTC. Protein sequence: CASSPIRERYF.

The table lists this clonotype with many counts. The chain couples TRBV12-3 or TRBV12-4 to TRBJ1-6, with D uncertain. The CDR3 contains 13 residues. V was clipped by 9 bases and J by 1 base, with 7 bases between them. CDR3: CASQISYNSPLHF. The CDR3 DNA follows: TGTGCCAGTCAGATTTCCTATAATTCACCCCTCCACTTT.

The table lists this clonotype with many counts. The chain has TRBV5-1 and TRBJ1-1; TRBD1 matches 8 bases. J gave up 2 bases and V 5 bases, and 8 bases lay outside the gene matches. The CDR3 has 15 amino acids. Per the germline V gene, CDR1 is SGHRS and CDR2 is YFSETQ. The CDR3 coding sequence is TGCGCCAGCAGGAGAACGGGACAGGTAAACACTGAAGCTTTCTTT. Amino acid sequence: CASRRTGQVNTEAFF.

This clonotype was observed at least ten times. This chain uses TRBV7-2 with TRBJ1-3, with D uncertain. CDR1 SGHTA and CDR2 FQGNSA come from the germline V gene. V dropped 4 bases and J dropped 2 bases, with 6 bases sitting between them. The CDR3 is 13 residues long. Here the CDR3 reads CASSSRPGNTIYF. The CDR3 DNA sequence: TGTGCCAGCAGCTCCCGTCCTGGAAACACCATATATTTT.